The 21 T cell receptor beta chains presented below share a single source sample, sequenced in a study of spatial heterogeneity in lung cancer. TCRdb redid the calling of the 5' RACE reads with MiXCR, one entry per CDR3 protein. The sample carries about 120,000 distinct CDR3 sequences, roughly an eighth recorded once. Documented time point: blood at routine non-recurrence follow-up after resection. Sequencing was performed on whole RNA extracted from tumor and nontumor lung tissue, or from frozen PBMC, and the material was left unsorted. This sample comprised PBMCs, obtained at follow-up. The receptors stem from a male donor with early-stage non-small cell lung cancer.

In this sample, this clonotype turned up a few times. The gene calls are TRBV4-1 and TRBJ2-5; either TRBD1 or TRBD2 may supply D (6 bases each). V was trimmed by 5 bases and J by 2 bases, leaving 12 bases between them. The length of the CDR3 is 14 residues. Germline-derived CDR1 and CDR2 are MGHRA and YSYEKL. The CDR3 sequence is CASSARGLQETQYF. CDR3 DNA: TGCGCCAGCAGCGCCCGGGGGCTTCAAGAGACCCAGTACTTC.

The chain uses TRBV6-1 and TRBJ1-5; 8 bases are shared with TRBD1. Germline lookup yields CDR1 MNHNS and CDR2 SASEGT. V shed 7 bases, J shed 2 bases, and the junction held 7 bases outside the gene matches. This CDR3 comprises 15 residues. The CDR3 nucleotides read TGTGCCAGCAATCGCGGGACAGGAGGCAATCAGCCCCAGCATTTT. It encodes CASNRGTGGNQPQHF.

This CDR3 is CASSYGSNQPQHF. CDR3 DNA: TGTGCCAGCAGTTACGGAAGCAATCAGCCCCAGCATTTT. V usage is TRBV6-6 and J usage is TRBJ1-5; D gene uncertain. Germline loops: CDR1 MNHNY, CDR2 SVGAGI (reference sequence). The CDR3 totals 13 residues. The germline V and J ends were trimmed by 2 bases and 1 base, with 3 bases remaining between them.

The rearrangement joins TRBV5-4 to TRBJ1-6; 11 nucleotides line up with TRBD1. Per the germline V gene, CDR1 is SGHNT and CDR2 is YYREEE (reference sequence). This CDR3 has 14 amino acids. J was trimmed by 9 bases and V by 4 bases; bases with no gene match: 3. In DNA form, the CDR3 reads TGTGCCAGCAGCGGACAGGGGGCGGCTTCACCCCTCCACTTT. Its protein product is CASSGQGAASPLHF. The variable domain in full, completed from reference TRBV5-4 and TRBJ1-6, reads ETGVTQSPTHLIKTRGQQVTLRCSSQSGHNTVSWYQQALGQGPQFIFQYYREEENGRGNFPPRFSGLQFPNYSSELNVNALELDDSALYLCASSGQGAASPLHFGNGTRLTVT.

This clonotype appeared a few times. V usage is TRBV4-2 and J usage is TRBJ2-7; tentatively, D is TRBD1 or TRBD2 (5 bases each). The V and J ends lost 1 base and 2 bases respectively, with 9 bases between them. This CDR3 region has 14 residues. Germline V gene data show CDR1 as LGHNA and CDR2 as YNFKEQ. CDR3 nucleotide sequence: TGTGCCAGCAGCCAAGTGTCGGGGCCCTACGAGCAGTACTTC. Protein sequence: CASSQVSGPYEQYF.

This clonotype was recorded at least ten times. The chain is built from TRBV7-2 and TRBJ2-5; D not resolved. Germline V gene lookup returns CDR1 SGHTA and CDR2 FQGNSA. The CDR3 spans 13 residues. V was clipped by 4 bases and J by 6 bases, with 12 bases between them. DNA of the CDR3: TGTGCCAGCAGCTACATTCCCACCCAGACCCAGTACTTC. Translating gives CASSYIPTQTQYF.

This clonotype was counted only a few times. The J gene is TRBJ2-3, the V gene TRBV29-1; D possibly matches TRBD1 or TRBD2 (5 bases each). This CDR3 spans 15 amino acids. The V gene lost 5 bases and the J gene lost 2 bases, with 17 bases spanning the gap. The germline CDR1 and CDR2 sequences are SQVTM and ANQGSEA. Here the CDR3 reads CSVLRQPSFTDTQYF. As DNA, the CDR3 is TGCAGCGTTCTCCGACAGCCTAGCTTCACAGATACGCAGTATTTT.

Here the CDR3 DNA reads TGCAGTGCCTCCAGGACTAGCGGGATGAATGAGCAGTTCTTC. Its translation: CSASRTSGMNEQFF. The chain has TRBV20-1 and TRBJ2-1, with 12 bases identical to TRBD2. From germline, CDR1 is DFQATT and CDR2 SNEGSKA (reference sequence). The V gene end was trimmed by 6 bases and the J gene end by 7 bases; junction bases not matched to a gene: 7. The CDR3 covers 14 residues.

There are a few counts of this clonotype. The chain combines TRBV25-1 with TRBJ2-3; D remains unclear. This CDR3 comprises 13 residues. CDR1 is MGHDK and CDR2 is SYGVNS in the germline V gene. V lost 4 bases to trimming and J lost 4 bases, with 9 bases between them. The CDR3 nucleotides read TGTGCCAGCAGTGCCCTTGACTCAGATACGCAGTATTTT. As protein: CASSALDSDTQYF.

The V call is TRBV19, the J call TRBJ1-2; no firm D call. This CDR3 region has 16 residues. V was pared by 3 bases and J by 2 bases, with 16 bases between. Germline loops: CDR1 LNHDA, CDR2 SQIVND (reference sequence). In DNA, the CDR3 is TGTGCCAGTAGTATGGCCCACCCCGTAAGGAACTATGGCTACACCTTC. Translation gives CASSMAHPVRNYGYTF.

The rearrangement uses TRBV11-1 and TRBJ1-1; D is ambiguous. The CDR3 is made up of 17 amino acids. Trimming shortened V by 3 bases and J by 0 bases, and 17 bases separated the two germline ends. Germline V CDR1 and CDR2: SGHAT, FQDESV (reference sequence). CDR3 sequence reads: CASSLKGLEFLNTEAFF. As DNA, the CDR3 is TGTGCCAGCAGCTTGAAGGGCTTGGAGTTTTTGAACACTGAAGCTTTCTTT. Full variable domain (missing parts from reference TRBV11-1 and TRBJ1-1): EAEVAQSPRYKITEKSQAVAFWCDPISGHATLYWYRQILGQGPELLVQFQDESVVDDSQLPKDRFSAERLKGVDSTLKIQPAELGDSAMYLCASSLKGLEFLNTEAFFGQGTRLTVV.

The chain employs TRBV25-1 and TRBJ1-1, with D possibly TRBD1 on 5 matching bases. V was cut by 3 bases and J by 0 bases, with 14 bases left in between. Germline CDR1 and CDR2: MGHDK and SYGVNS. The CDR3 runs 16 residues. CDR3 sequence reads: CASSDDSRKVNTEAFF. The CDR3 coding sequence is TGTGCCAGCAGTGACGACAGCAGGAAAGTGAACACTGAAGCTTTCTTT. The full variable domain, rest sourced from reference TRBV25-1 and TRBJ1-1, is EADIYQTPRYLVIGTGKKITLECSQTMGHDKMYWYQQDPGMELHLIHYSYGVNSTEKGDLSSESTVSRIRTEHFPLTLESARPSHTSQYLCASSDDSRKVNTEAFFGQGTRLTVV.

The V gene is TRBV11-2, the J gene TRBJ2-3; D ambiguous. In germline, CDR1 is SGHAT, CDR2 FQNNGV. This CDR3 contains 15 residues. Trimming shortened V by 3 bases and J by 4 bases, and 14 bases separated the two germline ends. CDR3 loop: CASSFGFGPADTQYF. The CDR3 DNA reads as TGTGCCAGCAGCTTCGGATTCGGTCCCGCAGATACGCAGTATTTT.

This clonotype was recorded a few times. This sequence joins TRBV30 and TRBJ2-5; D is unresolved. This CDR3 has 12 amino acids. Germline assignment: CDR1 GTSNPN and CDR2 SVGIG (reference sequence). V was trimmed by 2 bases and J by 4 bases, leaving 8 bases between them. The CDR3 protein is CAWSKASETQYF. The CDR3 nucleotides are TGTGCCTGGAGTAAAGCATCAGAGACCCAGTACTTC.

The chain joins TRBV18 to TRBJ1-4; D might be TRBD1 (5 bases). Germline V gene data show CDR1 as KGHSH and CDR2 as LQKENI. Trimming removed 2 bases at V and 5 bases at J, with 18 bases between. The CDR3 contains 17 residues. The CDR3 sequence is CASSPSDPGTGNEKLFF. Here the CDR3 DNA reads TGTGCCAGCTCACCATCAGACCCCGGGACGGGCAATGAAAAACTGTTTTTT. Together with reference TRBV18 and TRBJ1-4, the CDR3 gives the full variable domain: NAGVMQNPRHLVRRRGQEARLRCSPMKGHSHVYWYRQLPEEGLKFMVYLQKENIIDESGMPKERFSAEFPKEGPSILRIQQVVRGDSAAYFCASSPSDPGTGNEKLFFGSGTQLSVL.

This clonotype occurred a few times. V is TRBV28 and J is TRBJ1-1; no clear D gene. The CDR3 length is 13 residues. Germline V gene data show CDR1 as MDHEN and CDR2 as SYDVKM. Trimming stripped 4 bases from V and 1 base from J, with 7 bases between. As DNA, the CDR3 is TGTGCCAGCAGTTACATCGCGAACACTGAAGCTTTCTTT. Residues: CASSYIANTEAFF. The variable domain in full, with the rest retrieved from reference TRBV28 and TRBJ1-1, is DVKVTQSSRYLVKRTGEKVFLECVQDMDHENMFWYRQDPGLGLRLIYFSYDVKMKEKGDIPEGYSVSREKKERFSLILESASTNQTSMYLCASSYIANTEAFFGQGTRLTVV.

This clonotype was counted ten times or more. This chain joins TRBV3-1 and TRBJ2-1, with TRBD2 identical over 9 bases. The CDR3 length is 15 residues. Germline V gene sequence: CDR1 LGHDT, CDR2 YNNKEL (reference sequence). The J segment lost 7 bases and the V segment lost 0 bases, leaving 4 bases of the junction unmatched. DNA of the CDR3: TGTGCCAGCAGCCAAGAAAGACTAGCGGTTAATGAGCAGTTCTTC. Translated, it gives CASSQERLAVNEQFF.

The rearrangement uses TRBV5-6 and TRBJ1-3; TRBD1 matches 8 bases. Germline V gene sequence: CDR1 SGHDT, CDR2 YYEEEE. V shed 4 bases and J 4 bases; nucleotides not matched to a gene: 4. This CDR3 is 14 amino acids long. The chain's CDR3 is CASSRRQGGNTIYF. CDR3 nucleotides: TGTGCCAGCAGCCGAAGACAGGGGGGAAACACCATATATTTT.

This clonotype was observed at least ten times. Here the CDR3 reads CASKRMGSEQFF. The CDR3 DNA reads TGTGCCAGCAAGAGGATGGGAAGTGAGCAGTTCTTC. The rearrangement uses TRBV2 and TRBJ2-1, with unresolved D. Trimming removed 7 bases at V and 9 bases at J, with 13 bases between. Looked up from germline, CDR1 is SNHLY and CDR2 is FYNNEI. The CDR3 extends over 12 amino acids.

This clonotype showed up just a few times. This chain joins TRBV28 and TRBJ1-2; D is undetermined. The V gene's germline CDR1 is MDHEN and CDR2 SYDVKM. This CDR3 has 13 residues. Trimming shortened V by 6 bases and J by 4 bases, and 12 bases separated the two germline ends. Written as DNA, the CDR3 is TGTGCCAGCAGCCCGGACCGCCTCTATGGCTACACCTTC. Translating gives CASSPDRLYGYTF.

This sequence joins TRBV5-1 and TRBJ1-1; D remains unclear. The CDR3 is 14 residues long. Trimming took off 0 bases at V and 10 bases at J, with 16 bases between the two ends. Germline V CDR1 and CDR2: SGHRS, YFSETQ. CDR3 DNA sequence: TGCGCCAGCAGCTTGGACGCGGGCATCCCGGCAGCTTTCTTT. The encoded protein is CASSLDAGIPAAFF.